This entry concerns a single TCR beta chain. The data were obtained in a study of blood T cells in healthy people across ages. Primers used in a second PCR of about 6 to 11 cycles were a sample-barcoded 5' primer and a J-beta primer mix. TCRdb itself ran the 5' RACE reads through MiXCR, one entry per CDR3 protein. The table lists around 870,000 distinct CDR3 sequences, about 30% of them singletons. Germline V lookup: CDR1 SGDLS, CDR2 YYNGEE. Trimming took 0 bases from V and 5 from J, leaving 8 bases between them. CDR3 length equals 14 residues. The chain employs TRBV9 and TRBJ1-4; no reliable D call. The specimen was blood. The TCR comes from a woman over 75 in good health. CDR3 sequence: CASSVVPENEKLFF. CDR3 coding DNA: TGTGCCAGCAGCGTAGTTCCGGAAAATGAAAAACTGTTTTTT.